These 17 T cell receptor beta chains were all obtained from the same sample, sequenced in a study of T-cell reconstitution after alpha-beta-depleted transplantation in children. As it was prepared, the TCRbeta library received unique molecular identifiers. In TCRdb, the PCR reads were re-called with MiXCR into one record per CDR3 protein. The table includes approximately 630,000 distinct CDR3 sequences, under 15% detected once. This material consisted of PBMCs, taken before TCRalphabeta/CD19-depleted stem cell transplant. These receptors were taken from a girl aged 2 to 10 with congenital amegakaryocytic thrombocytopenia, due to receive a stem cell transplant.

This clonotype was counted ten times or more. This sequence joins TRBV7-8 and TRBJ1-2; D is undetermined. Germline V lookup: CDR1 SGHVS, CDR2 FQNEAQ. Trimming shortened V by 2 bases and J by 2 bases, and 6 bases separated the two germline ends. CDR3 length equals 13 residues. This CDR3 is CASSLLGNYGYTF. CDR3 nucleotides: TGTGCCAGCAGCTTACTGGGAAACTATGGCTACACCTTC.

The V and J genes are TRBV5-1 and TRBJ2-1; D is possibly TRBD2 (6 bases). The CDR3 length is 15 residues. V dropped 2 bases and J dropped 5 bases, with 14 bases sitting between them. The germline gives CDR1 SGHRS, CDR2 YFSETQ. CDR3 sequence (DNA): TGCGCCAGCAGCTTCTTAGCGGAGCCGAACAATGAGCAGTTCTTC. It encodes CASSFLAEPNNEQFF.

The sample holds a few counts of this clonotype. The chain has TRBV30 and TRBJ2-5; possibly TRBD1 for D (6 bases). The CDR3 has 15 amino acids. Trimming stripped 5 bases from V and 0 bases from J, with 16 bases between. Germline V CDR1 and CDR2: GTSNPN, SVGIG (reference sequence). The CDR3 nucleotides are TGTGCCTGGGAGACAGGCTTGGGGTACCAAGAGACCCAGTACTTC. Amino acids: CAWETGLGYQETQYF.

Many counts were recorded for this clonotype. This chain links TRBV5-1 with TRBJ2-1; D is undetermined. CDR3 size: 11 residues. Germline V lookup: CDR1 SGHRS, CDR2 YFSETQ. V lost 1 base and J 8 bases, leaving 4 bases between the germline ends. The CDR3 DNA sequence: TGCGCCAGCAGCTTGATTGATGAGCAGTTCTTC. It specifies CASSLIDEQFF.

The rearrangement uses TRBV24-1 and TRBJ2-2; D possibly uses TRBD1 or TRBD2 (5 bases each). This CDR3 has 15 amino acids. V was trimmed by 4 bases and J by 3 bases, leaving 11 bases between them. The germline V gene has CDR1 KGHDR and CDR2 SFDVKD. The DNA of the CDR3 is TGTGCCACCAGTGACAAGGGGACGCACACCGGGGAGCTGTTTTTT. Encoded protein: CATSDKGTHTGELFF.

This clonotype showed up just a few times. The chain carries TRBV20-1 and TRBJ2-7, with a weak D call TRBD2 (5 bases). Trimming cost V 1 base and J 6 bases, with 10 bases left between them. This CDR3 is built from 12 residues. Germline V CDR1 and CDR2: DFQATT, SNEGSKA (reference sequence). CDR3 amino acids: CSARVPGSEQYF. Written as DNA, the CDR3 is TGCAGTGCTAGAGTTCCGGGGAGCGAGCAGTACTTC.

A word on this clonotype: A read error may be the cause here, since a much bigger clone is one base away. The CDR3 nucleotides are TGCAGCGCATCTAGCGGGAGAGCCAAAAACATTCCGTACTTC. The encoded protein is CSASSGRAKNIPYF. The chain couples TRBV29-1 to TRBJ2-4; 10 bases agree with TRBD2. Germline V gene data show CDR1 as SQVTM and CDR2 as ANQGSEA. There are 14 residues in the CDR3.

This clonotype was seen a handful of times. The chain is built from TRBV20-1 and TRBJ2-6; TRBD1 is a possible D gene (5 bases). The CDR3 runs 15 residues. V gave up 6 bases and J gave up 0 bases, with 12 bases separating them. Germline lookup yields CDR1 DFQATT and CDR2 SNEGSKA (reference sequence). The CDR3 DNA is TGCAGTGCCCAGGGAACTTTCTCTGGGGCCAACGTCCTGACTTTC. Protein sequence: CSAQGTFSGANVLTF.

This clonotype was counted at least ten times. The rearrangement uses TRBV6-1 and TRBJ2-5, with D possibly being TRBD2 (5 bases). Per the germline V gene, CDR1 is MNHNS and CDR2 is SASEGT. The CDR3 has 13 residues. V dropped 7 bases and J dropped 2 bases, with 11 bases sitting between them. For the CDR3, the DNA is TGTGCCAGCACCCCTGGACTGCAAGAGACCCAGTACTTC. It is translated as CASTPGLQETQYF.

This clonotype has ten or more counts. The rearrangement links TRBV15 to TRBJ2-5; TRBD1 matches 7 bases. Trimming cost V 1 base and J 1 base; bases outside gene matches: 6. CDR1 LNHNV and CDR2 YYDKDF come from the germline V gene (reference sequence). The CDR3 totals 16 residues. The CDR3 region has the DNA TGTGCCACCAGCAGAGGCCATGGGACAGCCCAAGAGACCCAGTACTTC. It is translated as CATSRGHGTAQETQYF.

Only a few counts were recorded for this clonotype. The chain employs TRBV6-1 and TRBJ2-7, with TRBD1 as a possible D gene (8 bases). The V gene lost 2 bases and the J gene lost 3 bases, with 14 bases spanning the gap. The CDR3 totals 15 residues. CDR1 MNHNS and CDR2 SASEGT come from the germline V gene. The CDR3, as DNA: TGTGCCAGCAGTGAACGGACAGGGAGGGTCTACGAGCAGTACTTC. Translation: CASSERTGRVYEQYF.

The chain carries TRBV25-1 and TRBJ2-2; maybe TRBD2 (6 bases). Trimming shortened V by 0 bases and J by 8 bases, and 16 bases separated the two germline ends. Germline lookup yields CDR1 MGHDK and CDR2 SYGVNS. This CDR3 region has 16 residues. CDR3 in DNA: TGTGCCAGCAGTGAATATGGGGCGATCGGGGGTGGGGAGCTGTTTTTT. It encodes CASSEYGAIGGGELFF.

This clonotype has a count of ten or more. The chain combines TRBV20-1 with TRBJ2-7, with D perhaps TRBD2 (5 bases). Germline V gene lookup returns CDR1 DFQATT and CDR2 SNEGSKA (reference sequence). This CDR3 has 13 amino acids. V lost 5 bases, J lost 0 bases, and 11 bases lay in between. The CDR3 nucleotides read TGCAGTGCTGGACTTTTAAGCTCCTACGAGCAGTACTTC. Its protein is CSAGLLSSYEQYF.

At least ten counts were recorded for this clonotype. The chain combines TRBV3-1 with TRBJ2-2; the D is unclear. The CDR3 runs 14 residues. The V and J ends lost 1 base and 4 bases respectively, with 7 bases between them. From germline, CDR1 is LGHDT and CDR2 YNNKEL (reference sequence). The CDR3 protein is CASSQAAGTGELFF. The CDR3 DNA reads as TGTGCCAGCAGCCAAGCGGCAGGCACCGGGGAGCTGTTTTTT.

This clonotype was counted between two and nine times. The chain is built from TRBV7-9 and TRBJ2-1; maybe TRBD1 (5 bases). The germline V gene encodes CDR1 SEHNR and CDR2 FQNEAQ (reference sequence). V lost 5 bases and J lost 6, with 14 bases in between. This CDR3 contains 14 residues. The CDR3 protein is CASSPKGLTNEQFF. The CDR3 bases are TGTGCCAGCAGCCCTAAGGGGCTGACCAATGAGCAGTTCTTC.

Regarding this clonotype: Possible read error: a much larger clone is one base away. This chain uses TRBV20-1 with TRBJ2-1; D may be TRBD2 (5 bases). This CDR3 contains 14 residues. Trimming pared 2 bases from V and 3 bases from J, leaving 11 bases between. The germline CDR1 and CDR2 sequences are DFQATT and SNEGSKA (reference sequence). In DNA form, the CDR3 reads TGCAGTGCTAGATGGGAGCTCGACTACAATGAGCAGTTCTTC. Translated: CSARWELDYNEQFF.

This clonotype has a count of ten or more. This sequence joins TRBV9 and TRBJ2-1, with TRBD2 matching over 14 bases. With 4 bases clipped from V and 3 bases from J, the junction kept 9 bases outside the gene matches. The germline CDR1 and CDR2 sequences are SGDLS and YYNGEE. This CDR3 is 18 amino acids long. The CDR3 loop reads CASSTGTSGSVDYNEQFF. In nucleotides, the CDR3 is TGTGCCAGCAGCACCGGGACTAGCGGGAGTGTTGACTACAATGAGCAGTTCTTC.